Listed below are T cell receptor beta chains from one sample, sequenced in a study of regulatory T cells in long-lasting Graves disease. TCRdb re-called the multiplex PCR reads through MiXCR, storing one row per CDR3 protein. The sample comprises about 660,000 distinct CDR3 sequences, around 30% of which are singletons, and about two fifths rests with the top ten. The material sequenced was peripheral blood mononuclear cells (PBMCs), taken when the disease was refractory, from a patient treated with antithyroid drugs. Receptors were obtained from a female donor with Graves disease. The CDR3 runs from the conserved cysteine through the conserved F or W. The D gene is left open where the match is weak. The size field is filled for only some rows; it gives once, few, many or a size class.

J gene	V gene	D gene	clone size	CDR3 DNA	CDR3 protein
TRBJ1-1	TRBV28	-	few	TGTGCCAGCAGGGACCTCAGGGGCGGCGGCACTGAAGCTTTCTTT	CASRDLRGGGTEAFF
TRBJ1-4	TRBV10-3	-	few	TGTGCCATCAGCTCGGACAGCTCAACTAATGAAAAACTGTTTTTT	CAISSDSSTNEKLFF
TRBJ2-2	TRBV7-2	TRBD2	-	TGTGCCAGCAGCCCCCCTGGGACTAGCGGGGACACCGGGGAGCTGTTTTTT	CASSPPGTSGDTGELFF
TRBJ2-5	TRBV11-2	TRBD2	many	TGTGCCAGCAGCTTAATGGCTAGCGGGGCACAAGAGACCCAGTACTTC	CASSLMASGAQETQYF
TRBJ1-5	TRBV28	-	many	TGTGCCAGCAGTTTGGGTAGGGGGAGTCGGAATCAGCCCCAGCATTTT	CASSLGRGSRNQPQHF
TRBJ1-5	TRBV6-5	TRBD1	-	TGTGCCAGCAGTTACCCCGGCCAGGGGGCCAATCTACAGCCCCAGCATTTT	CASSYPGQGANLQPQHF
TRBJ2-6	TRBV2	-	many	TGTGCCAGCGGGGCAAGGGGGTATGGGGCCAACGTCCTGACTTTC	CASGARGYGANVLTF
TRBJ1-6	TRBV27	TRBD1	-	TGTGCCAGCAGTTTCAGTTCCCCCAGGGGGGGTAATTCACCCCTCCACTTT	CASSFSSPRGGNSPLHF
TRBJ1-3	TRBV25-1	-	few	TGTGCCAGCAGTGCCAGAGTGGGGACGCCCTCTGGAAACACCATATATTTT	CASSARVGTPSGNTIYF
TRBJ1-5	TRBV4-1	-	-	TGCGCCAGCAGCCAAGATTTGGGTGGGAAGCCCCAGCATTTT	CASSQDLGGKPQHF
TRBJ2-5	TRBV27	-	many	TGTGCCAGCAGAATGGGGAGGGAGACCCAGTACTTC	CASRMGRETQYF
TRBJ2-7	TRBV20-1	TRBD1	many	TGCAGTGCTAGAGGACAGGGGGGCTACGAGCAGTACTTC	CSARGQGGYEQYF
TRBJ2-5	TRBV6-9	TRBD2	many	TGTGCCAGCAGTTACGGCGCAGCGGGAGGGCCCAAGACCCAGTACTTC	CASSYGAAGGPKTQYF
TRBJ2-7	TRBV10-3	TRBD1	few	TGTGCCATCAGTCGGGACAGGGCACGGGAGCAGTACTTC	CAISRDRAREQYF
TRBJ1-2	TRBV7-3	TRBD1	few	TGTGCCAGCAGCTTAAATCCGACAGGGGGATATGGCTACACCTTC	CASSLNPTGGYGYTF
TRBJ1-1	TRBV19	-	-	TGTGCCAGTAGTATGAACAGGGACGGCACTGAAGCTTTCTTT	CASSMNRDGTEAFF
TRBJ1-2	TRBV6-1	-	few	TGTGCCAGCAGAGCTTATAGGGGGGATGGCTACACCTTC	CASRAYRGDGYTF
TRBJ2-5	TRBV9	TRBD1	-	TGTGCCAGCAGCGTAGCTAACAGGGGCAGGGAGACCCAGTACTTC	CASSVANRGRETQYF
TRBJ2-3	TRBV6-2/TRBV6-3	-	-	TGTGCCAGCAGTACTCGGGGGTCCCGCACAGATACGCAGTATTTT	CASSTRGSRTDTQYF
TRBJ1-5	TRBV20-1	-	-	TGCAGTGCTAGGGGGGAAATCAGCCCCCAGCATTTT	CSARGEISPQHF
TRBJ1-1	TRBV2	-	many	TGTGCCACCTCGGGTAGGTCTGAAGCTTTCTTT	CATSGRSEAFF